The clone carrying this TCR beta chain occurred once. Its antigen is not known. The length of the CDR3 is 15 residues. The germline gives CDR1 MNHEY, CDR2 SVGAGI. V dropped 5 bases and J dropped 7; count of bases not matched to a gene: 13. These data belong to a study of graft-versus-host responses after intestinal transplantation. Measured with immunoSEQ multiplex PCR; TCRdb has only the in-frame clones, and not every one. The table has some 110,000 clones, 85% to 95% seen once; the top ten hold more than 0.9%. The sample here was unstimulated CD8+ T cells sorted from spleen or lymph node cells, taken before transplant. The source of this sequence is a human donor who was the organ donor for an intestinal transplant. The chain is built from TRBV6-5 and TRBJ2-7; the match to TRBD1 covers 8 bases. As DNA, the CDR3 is TGTGCCAGCAGTACCCCCCGACAGGGGACGGGAGAGCAGTACTTC. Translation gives CASSTPRQGTGEQYF.